One and the same sample provided the 27 T cell receptor beta chains below, sequenced in a study of memory CD8 T cells in hepatitis C reinfection. Time point meaning: pre-reinfection, 55 to 20 weeks before reinfection detection. The sorted cells went straight to TCR sequencing with no prior in vitro expansion. Clones were read by immunoSEQ multiplex PCR, and TCRdb kept only the in-frame ones, dropping some. Here the sample spans over 45,000 clones, around nine tenths being singletons. What was sequenced was naive CD8+ T cells sorted from blood. All receptors come from a man between 18 and 35 years old with hepatitis C virus infection.

The chain is built from TRBV6-5 and TRBJ2-3, with D possibly matching TRBD2 (6 bases). The CDR3 runs to 14 residues. Per the germline V gene, CDR1 is MNHEY and CDR2 is SVGAGI. With 5 bases removed from V and 0 bases from J, the gap between germline ends came to 9 bases. CDR3 DNA: TGTGCCAGCAGTCCAGGGACTAGCACAGATACGCAGTATTTT. It specifies CASSPGTSTDTQYF.

The V call is TRBV30, the J call TRBJ2-5, with 9 positions matching TRBD1. V shed 1 base and J 4 bases; nucleotides not matched to a gene: 7. The germline gives CDR1 GTSNPN, CDR2 SVGIG (reference sequence). CDR3 length: 15 amino acids. Written as DNA, the CDR3 is TGTGCCTGGAGTGCCCTGCCGGACAGGGGAGAGACCCAGTACTTC. It translates to CAWSALPDRGETQYF.

The chain uses TRBV19 and TRBJ1-2, with D possibly being TRBD1 (6 bases). Germline CDR1 LNHDA, CDR2 SQIVND (reference sequence). With 0 bases removed from V and 2 bases from J, the gap between germline ends came to 7 bases. This CDR3 has 14 amino acids. DNA of the CDR3: TGTGCCAGTAGTATAGATCAGGGGAACTATGGCTACACCTTC. Its protein product is CASSIDQGNYGYTF.

The chain couples TRBV27 to TRBJ2-7; the D gene is possibly TRBD2 (6 bases). CDR3 length: 14 residues. V was pared by 5 bases and J by 0 bases, with 11 bases between. Germline CDR1 reads MNHEY; CDR2 reads SMNVEV (reference sequence). This CDR3 is CASSPGTASYEQYF. The CDR3 bases are TGTGCCAGCAGTCCGGGGACTGCCTCCTACGAGCAGTACTTC.

This chain uses TRBV11-2 with TRBJ2-2; D perhaps matches TRBD2 (7 bases). Germline-derived CDR1 and CDR2 are SGHAT and FQNNGV. The CDR3 loop spans 16 amino acids. V was trimmed by 1 base and J by 1 base, leaving 10 bases between them. The CDR3 DNA follows: TGTGCCAGCAGCTTAGGGGGAGGGGGGAACACCGGGGAGCTGTTTTTT. Residues: CASSLGGGGNTGELFF.

The V gene is TRBV11-3, the J gene TRBJ2-3; no clear D. V shed 1 base and J shed 5 bases, with 10 bases lying between them. The CDR3 consists of 14 residues. The germline V gene encodes CDR1 SGHNT and CDR2 YENEEA. The CDR3 DNA is TGTGCCAGCAGCTTAGGCCCCCTCGGAGATACGCAGTATTTT. Translating it yields CASSLGPLGDTQYF.

The V gene is TRBV28, the J gene TRBJ1-2; 8 bases map to TRBD1. There are 16 residues in the CDR3. From germline, CDR1 is MDHEN and CDR2 SYDVKM. Trimming at V came to 3 bases and at J to 4 bases, leaving 10 bases not matched to a gene. The CDR3 reads CASSFRPGGDSYGYTF. CDR3 in DNA: TGTGCCAGCAGTTTCCGCCCAGGGGGCGACAGCTATGGCTACACCTTC.

The gene calls are TRBV30 and TRBJ2-1, with 7 nucleotides matching TRBD2. The CDR3 totals 14 residues. Trimming cost V 2 bases and J 3 bases; bases outside gene matches: 4. Germline assignment: CDR1 GTSNPN and CDR2 SVGIG (reference sequence). Here the CDR3 reads CAWSLTSVYNEQFF. CDR3 DNA sequence: TGTGCCTGGAGTTTAACTAGCGTCTACAATGAGCAGTTCTTC.

The gene calls are TRBV13 and TRBJ2-3; a weak D match, TRBD2 (5 bases). Germline V gives CDR1 PRHDT, CDR2 FYEKMQ (reference sequence). The CDR3 runs 12 residues. Trimming shortened V by 7 bases and J by 4 bases, and 9 bases separated the two germline ends. The CDR3 bases are TGTGCCAGCACCGGAGGCTCAGATACGCAGTATTTT. It yields the protein CASTGGSDTQYF.

The chain couples TRBV14 to TRBJ2-3, with 7 nucleotides matching TRBD2. Germline loops: CDR1 SGHDN, CDR2 FVKESK. The CDR3 has 13 amino acids. After removal of 2 bases from V and 13 bases from J, the junction contained 9 bases not matched to a gene. CDR3 nucleotide sequence: TGTGCCAGCAGCCAACTACCGGGAGGAACGGAGTATTTT. Amino acids: CASSQLPGGTEYF.

The chain couples TRBV5-1 to TRBJ2-5, with 9 bases that match TRBD2. With the DNA end fitting TRBJ2-7 better, the J assignment may be wrong. The CDR3 spans 12 residues. The germline V gene has CDR1 SGHRS and CDR2 YFSETQ. CDR3 sequence (DNA): TGCGCCAGCAGCGTAGCGGGAGACGAGCAGTACTTC. Translated, it gives CASSVAGDEQYF.

The rearrangement joins TRBV19 to TRBJ1-5; 9 bases line up with TRBD1. The germline CDR1 and CDR2 sequences are LNHDA and SQIVND (reference sequence). The CDR3 contains 14 residues. J gave up 8 bases and V 1 base, and 3 bases lay outside the gene matches. The CDR3 DNA follows: TGTGCCAGTAGTATAGGACAGGGGGGCGAGCCCCAGCATTTT. This codes for CASSIGQGGEPQHF.

This clone turned up a few times. The CDR3 protein is CASPSARLDYEQYV. The CDR3 region has the DNA TGTGCCTCCCCCTCCGCCAGGCTCGACTACGAGCAGTACGTC. The chain carries TRBV6-5 and TRBJ2-7; D is unresolved. The germline gives CDR1 MNHEY, CDR2 SVGAGI. V was pared by 11 bases and J by 3 bases, with 20 bases between. The CDR3 is made up of 14 amino acids.

The chain links TRBV27 to TRBJ2-6; 7 nucleotides agree with TRBD1. With 10 bases clipped from V and 1 base from J, the junction kept 7 bases outside the gene matches. Germline lookup yields CDR1 MNHEY and CDR2 SMNVEV (reference sequence). This CDR3 is 15 amino acids long. In DNA, the CDR3 is TGTGCCACCCGACAGGGTCTATCTGGGGCCAACGTCCTGACTTTC. Encoded protein: CATRQGLSGANVLTF.

J is TRBJ2-3 and V is TRBV4-1; the D gene is possibly TRBD1 (6 bases). V was clipped by 4 bases and J by 2 bases, with 16 bases between them. Germline V CDR1 and CDR2: MGHRA, YSYEKL. The CDR3 has 16 amino acids. This CDR3 reads CASSRPGHPSTDTQYF. DNA of the CDR3: TGCGCCAGCAGCCGACCGGGACACCCGTCCACAGATACGCAGTATTTT.

The V gene is TRBV7-9, the J gene TRBJ2-3; TRBD1 matches 9 bases. Germline V CDR1 and CDR2: SEHNR, FQNEAQ (reference sequence). Unmatched junction bases numbered 7, after V lost 5 bases and J lost 4 bases. The CDR3 is 15 residues long. DNA of the CDR3: TGTGCCAGCAGCAGTCCGGGACAGGGATCAGATACGCAGTATTTT. Its translation is CASSSPGQGSDTQYF.

The V and J genes are TRBV27 and TRBJ2-1, with 14 bases lining up with TRBD2. V gave up 5 bases and J gave up 8 bases; unmatched junction bases: 8. This CDR3 region has 16 residues. From germline, CDR1 is MNHEY and CDR2 SMNVEV (reference sequence). The CDR3 region is CASSRVGTSGSYEQFF. The CDR3 region has the DNA TGTGCCAGCAGTCGGGTGGGGACTAGCGGGAGCTATGAGCAGTTCTTC.

This clone was seen a few times. V gene TRBV6-1 combines with J gene TRBJ1-5; 9 nucleotides align to TRBD1. Germline CDR1 MNHNS, CDR2 SASEGT. This CDR3 comprises 14 residues. Trimming cost V 6 bases and J 6 bases; bases outside gene matches: 6. The CDR3 coding sequence is TGTGCCAGCAGGGAGGGACAGGGTTTTCAGCCCCAGCATTTT. Amino acids: CASREGQGFQPQHF.

The genes are TRBV7-3 and TRBJ2-5; 11 bases agree with TRBD1. With V trimmed by 5 bases and J by 11 bases, 10 bases remained unmatched. CDR3 size: 14 residues. CDR1 is SGHTA, CDR2 FQGTGA, per germline. DNA of the CDR3: TGTGCCAGCAGCCCCGGACAGGGGGCTGAGGAGCAGTACTTC. It is translated as CASSPGQGAEEQYF. The variable domain in full, completed from reference TRBV7-3 and TRBJ2-5, reads GAGVSQTPSNKVTEKGKYVELRCDPISGHTALYWYRQSLGQGPEFLIYFQGTGAADDSGLPNDRFFAVRPEGSVSTLKIQRTERGDSAVYLCASSPGQGAEEQYFGPGTRLLVL.

The chain employs TRBV28 and TRBJ2-1, with D maybe TRBD1 (5 bases). The CDR3 has 14 amino acids. V lost 6 bases and J 4 bases, leaving 13 bases between the germline ends. Germline assignment: CDR1 MDHEN and CDR2 SYDVKM. The CDR3 reads CASSPQQAYNEQFF. The CDR3 nucleotides are TGTGCCAGCAGCCCCCAACAGGCGTACAATGAGCAGTTCTTC. The whole variable domain, filled in from reference TRBV28 and TRBJ2-1, reads DVKVTQSSRYLVKRTGEKVFLECVQDMDHENMFWYRQDPGLGLRLIYFSYDVKMKEKGDIPEGYSVSREKKERFSLILESASTNQTSMYLCASSPQQAYNEQFFGPGTRLTVL.

This chain links TRBV5-1 with TRBJ2-5, with 11 bases fitting TRBD1. The J call may be faulty, since TRBJ2-7 better matches the DNA end. Germline CDR1 SGHRS, CDR2 YFSETQ. The CDR3 length is 15 residues. CDR3 in amino acids: CASSLRGQGDNEQYF. In DNA, the CDR3 is TGCGCCAGCAGTCTCCGGGGACAGGGGGACAACGAGCAGTACTTC.

This chain joins TRBV19 and TRBJ2-2; a possible D gene is TRBD1 (5 bases). The CDR3 extends over 14 amino acids. CDR1 is LNHDA and CDR2 is SQIVND in the germline V gene (reference sequence). With 6 bases removed from V and 5 bases from J, the gap between germline ends came to 13 bases. Here the CDR3 DNA reads TGTGCCAGTAGATGGGGCGCTGGGACCGGGGAGCTGTTTTTT. Encoded protein: CASRWGAGTGELFF. Full variable domain (missing parts from reference TRBV19 and TRBJ2-2): DGGITQSPKYLFRKEGQNVTLSCEQNLNHDAMYWYRQDPGQGLRLIYYSQIVNDFQKGDIAEGYSVSREKKESFPLTVTSAQKNPTAFYLCASRWGAGTGELFFGEGSRLTVL.

The CDR3 sequence: CASSDLAGRGFSNQPQHF. CDR3 DNA: TGTGCCAGCAGTGATTTAGCAGGGAGGGGTTTTAGCAATCAGCCCCAGCATTTT. The genes are TRBV6-1 and TRBJ1-5, with TRBD1 as a possible D gene (5 bases). Trimming took 3 bases from V and 0 from J, leaving 18 bases between them. The CDR3 runs 18 residues. The germline V gene has CDR1 MNHNS and CDR2 SASEGT.

As regards this clone: A junction end diverges from the germline sequence, so it may reflect a read error. Other DNA sequences within the sample encode an identical CDR3. CDR3 DNA: TGTGCCAGTAGCTTACCCTTGCCATTAGACAGGATCTCCTACGAGCAGTACTTC. Amino acids: CASSLPLPLDRISYEQYF. This chain links TRBV7-9 with TRBJ2-7; perhaps TRBD1 as D (6 bases). The CDR3 runs to 18 residues. Germline CDR1 reads SEHNR; CDR2 reads FQNEAQ (reference sequence).

This chain joins TRBV4-3 and TRBJ2-3; possible D gene TRBD1, 5 bases. Deletions cut 3 bases from V and 4 bases from J, with 11 bases between. CDR1 and CDR2 from the germline V gene are LGHNA and YSLEER. The length of the CDR3 is 14 residues. In DNA form, the CDR3 reads TGCGCCAGCAGCCAGGGGCAAGGGTCAGATACGCAGTATTTT. Its protein is CASSQGQGSDTQYF.

The chain employs TRBV5-1 and TRBJ2-5, with 12 nucleotides matching TRBD2. J was trimmed by 5 bases and V by 0 bases; bases with no gene match: 8. The CDR3 sequence is 17 residues long. Germline-derived CDR1 and CDR2 are SGHRS and YFSETQ. CDR3 in amino acids: CASSLGLAGAGSETQYF. Here the CDR3 DNA reads TGCGCCAGCAGCTTGGGACTAGCGGGAGCGGGGAGTGAGACCCAGTACTTC.

The V gene is TRBV19, the J gene TRBJ2-2; a weak D match, TRBD2 (6 bases). CDR1 and CDR2 from the germline V gene are LNHDA and SQIVND (reference sequence). The CDR3 has 17 amino acids. With 0 bases removed from V and 2 bases from J, the gap between germline ends came to 13 bases. DNA for the CDR3: TGTGCCAGTAGTATAGACTCGCTGGACTACAACACCGGGGAGCTGTTTTTT. Amino acids: CASSIDSLDYNTGELFF.